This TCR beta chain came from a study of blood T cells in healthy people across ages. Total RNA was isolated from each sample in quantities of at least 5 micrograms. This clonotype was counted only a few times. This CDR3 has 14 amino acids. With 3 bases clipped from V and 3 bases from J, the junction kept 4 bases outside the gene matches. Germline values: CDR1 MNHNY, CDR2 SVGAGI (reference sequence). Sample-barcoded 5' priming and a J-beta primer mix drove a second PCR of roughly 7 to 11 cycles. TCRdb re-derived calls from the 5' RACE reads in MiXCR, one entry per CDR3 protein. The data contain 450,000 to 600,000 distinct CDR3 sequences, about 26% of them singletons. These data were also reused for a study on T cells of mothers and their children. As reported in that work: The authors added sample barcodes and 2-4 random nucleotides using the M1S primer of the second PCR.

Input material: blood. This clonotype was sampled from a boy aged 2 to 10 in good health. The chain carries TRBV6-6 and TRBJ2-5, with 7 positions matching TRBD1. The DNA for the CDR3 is TGTGCCAGCAGTTATTCAGACAGGGAAGAGACCCAGTACTTC. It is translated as CASSYSDREETQYF.